The clone carrying this TCR beta chain was picked up a small number of times. Its specificity is unknown. The germline V gene encodes CDR1 MNHEY and CDR2 SVGAGI. V was pared by 2 bases and J by 5 bases, with 0 bases of the junction left unmatched. The CDR3 totals 12 residues. This entry belongs to a study of regulatory T cells in long-lasting Graves disease. Study-wide results and limits: Favored gene segments in persistent disease were TRBV28, TRBJ1-2 and TRBJ2-5.

Time point of the sample: newly diagnosed GD, antithyroid drugs for less than 3 months. Researchers made the TCR library from RNA that was extracted from PBMCs. It was an endocrinology department in Xi'an, China, that provided the patients. Through Arm-PCR of CDR3 regions and iRepertoire HTBI primers, TCR beta libraries were built. Per the study methods: Gene usage covered 62 TRBV and more than 13 TRBJ segments. TCRdb used MiXCR to reprocess the multiplex PCR reads, holding one entry per CDR3 protein. TCRdb's processing, not the study's, gives the V and J calls here. The sample lists fewer than 650,000 distinct CDR3 sequences; around 15% were seen once. This same sample was also part of a study on T cells in Graves' hyperthyroidism and ophthalmopathy.

The sequence derives from a woman aged 30 to 39 with Graves disease. The starting material was peripheral blood mononuclear cells (PBMCs), obtained at new diagnosis, from a patient treated with antithyroid drugs. The chain is built from TRBV6-5 and TRBJ2-7, with 7 bases that match TRBD1. For the CDR3, the DNA is TGTGCCAGCAGTTACGGACAGGACGAGCAGTACTTC. As protein: CASSYGQDEQYF.